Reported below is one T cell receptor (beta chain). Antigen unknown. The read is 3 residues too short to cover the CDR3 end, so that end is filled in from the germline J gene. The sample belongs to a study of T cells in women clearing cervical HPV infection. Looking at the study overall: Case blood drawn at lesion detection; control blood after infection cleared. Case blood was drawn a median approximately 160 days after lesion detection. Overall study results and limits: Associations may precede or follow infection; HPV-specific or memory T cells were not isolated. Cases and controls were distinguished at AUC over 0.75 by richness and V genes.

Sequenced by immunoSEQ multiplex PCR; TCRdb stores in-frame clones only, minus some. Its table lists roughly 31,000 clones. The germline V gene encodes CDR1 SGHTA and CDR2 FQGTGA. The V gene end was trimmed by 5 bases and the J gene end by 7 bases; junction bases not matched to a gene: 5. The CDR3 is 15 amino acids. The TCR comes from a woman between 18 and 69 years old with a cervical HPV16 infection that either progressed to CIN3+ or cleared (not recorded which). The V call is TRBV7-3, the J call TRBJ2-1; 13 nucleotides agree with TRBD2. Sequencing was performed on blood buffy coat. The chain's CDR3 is CASSPGLAGANEQFF. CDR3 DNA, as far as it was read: TGTGCCAGCAGCCCCGGACTAGCGGGAGCAAATGAG.